This is a list of T cell receptor beta chains from one sample in a study of CD8 T cells in ankylosing spondylitis. TCRdb used MiXCR to reprocess the 5' RACE reads, holding one entry per CDR3 protein. The sample lists about 240,000 distinct CDR3 sequences, 9.5% to 12% occurring once. Material for sequencing was blood, either unsorted or a sorted T cell fraction (not recorded which). The receptors derive from a male donor with ankylosing spondylitis or in good health (not recorded which). Both conserved end residues are part of each CDR3. Each record gives: CDR3 DNA, CDR3 protein, D gene, J gene, clone size, V gene. D genes are given only for firm matches. The size of a clone is reported for some rows only, either as once, few or many, or as a class for expanded clones.

CDR3 DNA: TGTGCCAGCAGTCCCCGTCCAGGGGGCAGACTCTACAATGAGCAGTTCTTC; CDR3 protein: CASSPRPGGRLYNEQFF; D gene: TRBD1; J gene: TRBJ2-1; clone size: NA; V gene: TRBV12-3/TRBV12-4
CDR3 DNA: TGCGCCAGCAGCTTGCTCGTGGACTCCGGCCATGGCTACACCTTC; CDR3 protein: CASSLLVDSGHGYTF; D gene: NA; J gene: TRBJ1-2; clone size: many; V gene: TRBV5-1
CDR3 DNA: TGCAGTGCTACCAAGCCCGGGACTAGCAACACCGGGGAGCTGTTTTTT; CDR3 protein: CSATKPGTSNTGELFF; D gene: TRBD2; J gene: TRBJ2-2; clone size: few; V gene: TRBV20-1
CDR3 DNA: TGTGCCAGCAGCTCCCAGCCCGCCATGTCAGGCGGCATGAACACTGAAGCTTTCTTT; CDR3 protein: CASSSQPAMSGGMNTEAFF; D gene: NA; J gene: TRBJ1-1; clone size: many; V gene: TRBV7-3
CDR3 DNA: TGCAGCGTTGGCAGGGCTAGGACTGAAGCTTTCTTT; CDR3 protein: CSVGRARTEAFF; D gene: NA; J gene: TRBJ1-1; clone size: many; V gene: TRBV29-1
CDR3 DNA: TGTGCCAGCAGCCCCCAGGGGTTCGGAGAGACCCAGTACTTC; CDR3 protein: CASSPQGFGETQYF; D gene: NA; J gene: TRBJ2-5; clone size: many; V gene: TRBV12-3/TRBV12-4
CDR3 DNA: TGTGCCAGCTCACCCGATCAAGAGACCCAGTACTTC; CDR3 protein: CASSPDQETQYF; D gene: NA; J gene: TRBJ2-5; clone size: NA; V gene: TRBV18
CDR3 DNA: TGTGCCAGCAGTGACGCCTACAGGGGTTTTGGCGAGCAGTACTTC; CDR3 protein: CASSDAYRGFGEQYF; D gene: TRBD1; J gene: TRBJ2-7; clone size: NA; V gene: TRBV2
CDR3 DNA: TGCAGTGCTCCCTTTCAGCGGGAGGGCCAGGCCAAAAACATTCAGTACTTC; CDR3 protein: CSAPFQREGQAKNIQYF; D gene: TRBD2; J gene: TRBJ2-4; clone size: many; V gene: TRBV20-1
CDR3 DNA: TGTGCCAGCAGCCCGCCCAGGACAGGGATCGATACGCAGTATTTT; CDR3 protein: CASSPPRTGIDTQYF; D gene: TRBD1; J gene: TRBJ2-3; clone size: NA; V gene: TRBV13
CDR3 DNA: TGTGCCAGCAGCTTATATGGCGGGCACACAGATACGCAGTATTTT; CDR3 protein: CASSLYGGHTDTQYF; D gene: NA; J gene: TRBJ2-3; clone size: NA; V gene: TRBV11-2